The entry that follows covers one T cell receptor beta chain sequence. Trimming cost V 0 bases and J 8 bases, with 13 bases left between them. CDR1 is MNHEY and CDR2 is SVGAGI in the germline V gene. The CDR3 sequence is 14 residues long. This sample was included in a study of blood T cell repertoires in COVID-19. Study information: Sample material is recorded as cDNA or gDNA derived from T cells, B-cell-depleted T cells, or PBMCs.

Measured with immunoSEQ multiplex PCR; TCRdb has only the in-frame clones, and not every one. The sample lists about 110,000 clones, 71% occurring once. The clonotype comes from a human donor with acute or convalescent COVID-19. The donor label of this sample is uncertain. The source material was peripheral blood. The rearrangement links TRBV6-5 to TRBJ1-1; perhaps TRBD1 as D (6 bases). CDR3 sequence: CASSYSPETGEAFF. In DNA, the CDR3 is TGTGCCAGCAGTTACTCGCCCGAAACAGGGGAAGCTTTCTTT.